This T cell receptor (beta chain) was sequenced during a study of radiation and T cells in renal cell carcinoma (dated by TCRdb to about 2020). For the wider study: The samples were drawn from a clinical trial, where primary renal cell carcinomas were treated with 15 Gy of stereotactic body radiation therapy and then removed by nephrectomy 4 weeks afterward. In total, about 50 samples, comprising 26 tumors and roughly 27 peripheral blood samples, were subjected to TCR beta sequencing. Across all 55 or so samples, 4,016,671 unique CDR3 nucleotide sequences, encoding 2,658,974 unique CDR3 amino acid sequences, were identified. The full study reports these points: In blood, the top tumor clonotypes increased between baseline and 2 weeks post-radiation and then shrank by 4 weeks, which suggests that tumor-resident clones expanded only transiently. With a single-armed trial design, the study had no way to address how radiation dose or scheduling affects the TCR repertoire. Dynamics of the blood repertoire were not tracked past 4 weeks after treatment. Because pretreatment tumor biopsies were not available, the baseline intratumoral presence of clonotypes could not be determined.

This clone was counted a single time. Its antigen is not yet known. No clone much larger than this one lies a single base away; base qualities are absent. Trimming removed 5 bases from V and 2 bases from J, leaving 15 bases between the germline ends. The CDR3 has 16 amino acids, counting the end cysteine and phenylalanine. The kept DNA is CDR3 alone, 48 bases in frame from the first base. The germline V gene provides CDR1 SGHVS and CDR2 FQNEAQ. The immunoSEQ kit was used, according to the manufacturer's recommendations, to generate TCR beta libraries from genomic DNA. To prepare libraries, a first multiplex PCR with proprietary primers was run, followed by a second PCR that added unique barcodes, and a bead cleanup was done after each round. Each sample batch included a kit-provided positive control reaction and a negative control reaction. The final libraries were assessed on an Agilent 4200 TapeStation D1000 ScreenTape, pooled by volume, and quantified by qPCR. Sequencing was performed on an Illumina NextSeq500 using a MidOutput 150-cycle cartridge, with 156 Read1 cycles, 15 Index1 cycles, and the kit custom primers. The pooled library was loaded at approximately 1.1 pM with a roughly 22% PhiX control spike-in. Under the source paper's analysis protocol: The vendor-processed data were analyzed in R, and a clonotype was defined as all T cells that share the same CDR3 nucleotide sequence. For clone abundance analyses, frequencies were normalized to the 10,000 most abundant clones in each sample. Before analysis, public T cell clones were removed, and these numbered fewer than six per sample on average. Tumor-enriched and baseline blood-enriched clonotypes were defined by at least a 32-fold difference in abundance between compartments. A beta-binomial differential abundance model was applied to find clonotypes that expanded or contracted between blood time points. Similarity between tumor and blood repertoires was quantified using the Baroni-Urbani and Buser coefficient, and groups were compared with two-tailed Wilcoxon tests in R. Imported from immuneACCESS, the table was reduced by TCRdb to in-frame sequences with V and J called. These copies leave out some clones; in studies compared against another copy, an unresolved V gene accounts for under half, and the cause of the remainder is not known. V and J calls plus clone size are reproduced from that table; the DNA served to infer D and trimming. The sample contains about 49,000 clones, 65% to 90% of them found a single time. The biggest ten clones account for about 31% of the sample.

The time point label of this sample denotes: baseline pretreatment blood. The intended sense of this specimen's treatment or condition label: 15 Gy SBRT to primary tumor, nephrectomy 4 weeks later. Serial peripheral blood from radiation-treated patients was sampled at baseline, 2 weeks and 4 weeks after SBRT to track tumor-enriched clonotypes. Every patient had renal cell carcinoma of clear cell pathology. The QIAamp DNA Blood Mini Kit (Qiagen) was used to prepare genomic DNA for TCR sequencing. Only samples passing all quality control checks were included in the analyses. This specimen was blood, taken from a patient whose treatment included radiotherapy and nephrectomy. This chain is built from TRBV7-8 and TRBJ2-2; perhaps TRBD1 is the D gene, with 5 bases matching. The TCR sequence derives from a woman in her 70s with renal cell carcinoma. DNA sequence: TGTGCCAGCAGCGATGCCCGACAGCTAAACACCGGGGAGCTGTTTTTT. It specifies CASSDARQLNTGELFF.